A single sample is the source of the 5 T cell receptor beta chains below, sequenced in a study of shared clonotypes between healthy human individuals. Assay used: immunoSEQ multiplex PCR; TCRdb lists only in-frame clones, some missing. The sample lists 450,000 or so clones, 70% to 80% occurring once. Sequences were obtained from PBMCs. The receptor source for this set is a woman aged 40 to 49 in good health. Some clones in this sample may be carry-over from other donors' samples.

The gene calls are TRBV28 and TRBJ2-5; the D is unclear. The CDR3 runs to 13 residues. Germline V gene data show CDR1 as MDHEN and CDR2 as SYDVKM. V gave up 5 bases and J gave up 3 bases, with 10 bases separating them. The CDR3 DNA reads as TGTGCCAGCAGTCCGGGCCCTAAAGAGACCCAGTACTTC. This codes for CASSPGPKETQYF. The entire variable domain, with the rest obtained from reference TRBV28 and TRBJ2-5, is as follows: DVKVTQSSRYLVKRTGEKVFLECVQDMDHENMFWYRQDPGLGLRLIYFSYDVKMKEKGDIPEGYSVSREKKERFSLILESASTNQTSMYLCASSPGPKETQYFGPGTRLLVL.

The chain uses TRBV9 and TRBJ2-3; 7 nucleotides agree with TRBD2. CDR3 length: 17 amino acids. V dropped 0 bases and J dropped 6; count of bases not matched to a gene: 13. Germline V gene data show CDR1 as SGDLS and CDR2 as YYNGEE. The CDR3 nucleotides read TGTGCCAGCAGCGTAGGGCCGAGCGGGGCCTTAGGTGATACGCAGTATTTT. Amino acids: CASSVGPSGALGDTQYF.

Concerning this clone itself: Given a far larger clone just one base away, this is likely a sequencing read error. Other DNA sequences in this specimen translate into the identical CDR3. The V call is TRBV10-2, the J call TRBJ2-5; 13 bases agree with TRBD2. The length of the CDR3 is 14 residues. From germline, CDR1 is WSHSY and CDR2 SAAADI. The CDR3 sequence is CASKLAGGSETQYF. CDR3 nucleotides: TGCGCTAGCAAACTAGCGGGAGGGTCTGAGACCCAGTACTTC.

Comment on this clone: Other DNA sequences within the sample encode an identical CDR3. The chain couples TRBV7-8 to TRBJ2-7; 10 bases are shared with TRBD2. Germline loops: CDR1 SGHVS, CDR2 FQNEAQ. This CDR3 has 15 amino acids. V dropped 5 bases and J dropped 0; count of bases not matched to a gene: 4. In nucleotides, the CDR3 is TGTGCCAGCAGCCCTCCTAGCGGGAGCTCCTACGAGCAGTACTTC. Its translation: CASSPPSGSSYEQYF. Full variable domain (outside the CDR3, taken from reference TRBV7-8 and TRBJ2-7): GAGVSQSPRYKVAKRGQDVALRCDPISGHVSLFWYQQALGQGPEFLTYFQNEAQLDKSGLPSDRFFAERPEGSVSTLKIQRTQQEDSAVYLCASSPPSGSSYEQYFGPGTRLTVT.

This clone has a handful of counts. The chain recombines TRBV7-3 with TRBJ2-1, with D possibly matching TRBD1 (5 bases). The CDR3 is 14 residues long. V lost 2 bases and J 5 bases, leaving 10 bases between the germline ends. From germline, CDR1 is SGHTA and CDR2 FQGTGA. CDR3 region: CASSLQGQNNEQFF. CDR3 sequence (DNA): TGTGCCAGCAGCTTACAGGGTCAGAACAATGAGCAGTTCTTC. The variable domain in full, completed from reference TRBV7-3 and TRBJ2-1, reads GAGVSQTPSNKVTEKGKYVELRCDPISGHTALYWYRQSLGQGPEFLIYFQGTGAADDSGLPNDRFFAVRPEGSVSTLKIQRTERGDSAVYLCASSLQGQNNEQFFGPGTRLTVL.